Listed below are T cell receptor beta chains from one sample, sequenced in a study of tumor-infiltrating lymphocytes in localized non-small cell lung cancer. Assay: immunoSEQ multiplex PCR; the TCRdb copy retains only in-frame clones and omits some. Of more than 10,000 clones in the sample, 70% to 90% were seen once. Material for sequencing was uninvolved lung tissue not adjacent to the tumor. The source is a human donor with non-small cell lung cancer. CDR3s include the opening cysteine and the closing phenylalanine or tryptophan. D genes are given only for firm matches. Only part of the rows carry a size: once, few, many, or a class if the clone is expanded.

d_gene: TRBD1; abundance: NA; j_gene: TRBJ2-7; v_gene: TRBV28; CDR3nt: TGTGCCAGCAGTTTTTTAGGTTCCCAGGGGGCTGAAGACGAGCAGTACTTC; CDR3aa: CASSFLGSQGAEDEQYF
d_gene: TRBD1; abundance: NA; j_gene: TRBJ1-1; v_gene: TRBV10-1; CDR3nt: TGCGCCAGCAGTGAAAATATGGGGACAGGTGCCGGAAAAGCTTTCTTT; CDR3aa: CASSENMGTGAGKAFF
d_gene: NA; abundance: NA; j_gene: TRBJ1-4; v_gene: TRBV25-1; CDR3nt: TGTGCCACCAAGGATGGGGGGGAAAAACTGTTTTTT; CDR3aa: CATKDGGEKLFF
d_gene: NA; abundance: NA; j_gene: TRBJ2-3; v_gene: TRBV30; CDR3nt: TGTGCCTGGACAGTCACAGATACGCAGTATTTT; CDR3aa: CAWTVTDTQYF
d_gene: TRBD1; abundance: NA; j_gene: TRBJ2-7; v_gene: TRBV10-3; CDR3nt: TGTGCCATCAATCCGGGACAGGGCTACGAGCAGTACTTC; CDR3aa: CAINPGQGYEQYF
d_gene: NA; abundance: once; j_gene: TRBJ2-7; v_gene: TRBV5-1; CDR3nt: TGCGCCAGCACCCTCGACCCGGGATACGAGCAGTACTTC; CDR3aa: CASTLDPGYEQYF
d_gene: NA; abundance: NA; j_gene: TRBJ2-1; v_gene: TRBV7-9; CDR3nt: TGTGCCAGCAGCCCAACCTACAATGAGCAGTTCTTC; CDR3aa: CASSPTYNEQFF
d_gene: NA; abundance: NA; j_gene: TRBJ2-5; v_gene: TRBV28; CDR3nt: TGTGCCAGCAGTAGGGGGGTCAGGCCCAAAGAGACCCAGTACTTC; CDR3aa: CASSRGVRPKETQYF
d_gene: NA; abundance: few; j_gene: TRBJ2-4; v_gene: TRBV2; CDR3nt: TGTGCCACCTCGGAAGCCAAAAACATTCAGTACTTC; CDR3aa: CATSEAKNIQYF
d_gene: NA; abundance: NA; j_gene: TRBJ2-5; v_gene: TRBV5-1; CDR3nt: TGCGCCAGCAGCCCAAGGACAGCAATTCTCCAAGAGACCCAGTACTTC; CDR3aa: CASSPRTAILQETQYF
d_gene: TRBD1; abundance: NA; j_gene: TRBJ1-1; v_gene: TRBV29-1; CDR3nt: TGCAGCGTTGAGGGACAGCCGAACACTGAAGCTTTCTTT; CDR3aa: CSVEGQPNTEAFF
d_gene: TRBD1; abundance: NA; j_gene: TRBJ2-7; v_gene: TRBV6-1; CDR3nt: TGTGCCAGCAGTGCTTTAGAGGGGACAGGGGCCTACGAGCAGTACTTC; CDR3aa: CASSALEGTGAYEQYF
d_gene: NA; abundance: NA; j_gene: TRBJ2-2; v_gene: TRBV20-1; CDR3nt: TGCAGTGCTCCGAACACCGGGGAGCTGTTTTTT; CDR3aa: CSAPNTGELFF
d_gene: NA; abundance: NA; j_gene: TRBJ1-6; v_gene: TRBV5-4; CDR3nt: TGTGCCAGCAGCCCGAGCCTGGGTGGTAATTCACCCCTCCACTTT; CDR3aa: CASSPSLGGNSPLHF
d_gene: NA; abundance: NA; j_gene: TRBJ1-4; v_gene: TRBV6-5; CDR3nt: TGTGCCAGCAGTTACGGAGCAACTAATGAAAAACTGTTTTTT; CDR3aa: CASSYGATNEKLFF
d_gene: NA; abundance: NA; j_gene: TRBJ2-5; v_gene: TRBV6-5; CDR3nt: TGTGCCAGCACCCAAGGGGGGGGGAGAACCCAGTACTTC; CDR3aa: CASTQGGGRTQYF
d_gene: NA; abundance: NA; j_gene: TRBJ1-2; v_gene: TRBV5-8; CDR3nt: TGTGCCAGCAGCTTGGACAGGGACTATGGCTACACCTTC; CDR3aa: CASSLDRDYGYTF
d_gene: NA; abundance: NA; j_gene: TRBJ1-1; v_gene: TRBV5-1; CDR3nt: TGCGCCAGCAGCTTGATACCGGGAGACACTGAAGCTTTCTTT; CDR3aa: CASSLIPGDTEAFF
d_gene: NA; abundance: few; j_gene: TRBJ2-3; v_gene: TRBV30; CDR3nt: TGTGCCTGGAGAAAAAGGGACGCCTCTAGCACAGATACGCAGTATTTT; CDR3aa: CAWRKRDASSTDTQYF
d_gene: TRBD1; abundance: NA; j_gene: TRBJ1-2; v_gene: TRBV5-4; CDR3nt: TGTGCCAGCAGCTTCCGGACAGGAAACTATGGCTACACCTTC; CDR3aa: CASSFRTGNYGYTF
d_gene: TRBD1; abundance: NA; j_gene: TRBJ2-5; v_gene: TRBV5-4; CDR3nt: TGTGCCAGCAGCCCGGGACAGTGGGAGACCCAGTACTTC; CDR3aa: CASSPGQWETQYF
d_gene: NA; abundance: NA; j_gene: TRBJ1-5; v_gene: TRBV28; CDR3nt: TGTGCCAGCAGTTTTTTGGGCAATCAGCCCCAGCATTTT; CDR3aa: CASSFLGNQPQHF
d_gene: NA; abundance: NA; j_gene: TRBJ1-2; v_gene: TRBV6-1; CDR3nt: TGTGCCATCAGTGAGACTGATAACTATGGCTACACCTTC; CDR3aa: CAISETDNYGYTF
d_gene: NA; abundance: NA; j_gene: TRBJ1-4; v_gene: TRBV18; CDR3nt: TGTGCCAGCTCACCAGGGTCGAAGGAAAAACTGTTTTTT; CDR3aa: CASSPGSKEKLFF
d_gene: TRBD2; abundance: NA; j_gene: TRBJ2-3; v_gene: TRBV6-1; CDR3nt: TGTGCCAGCAAACTAGCGGGACCCACAGATACGCAGTATTTT; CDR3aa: CASKLAGPTDTQYF
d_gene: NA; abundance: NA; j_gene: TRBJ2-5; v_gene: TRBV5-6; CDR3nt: TGTGCCAGCAGCTCGGGGGCGGGAGTCGAGACCCAGTACTTC; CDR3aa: CASSSGAGVETQYF
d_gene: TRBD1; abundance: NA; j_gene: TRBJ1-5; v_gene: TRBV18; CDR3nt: TGTGCCAGCTCCCAGACAGGGGGCGCTGATCAGCCCCAGCATTTT; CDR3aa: CASSQTGGADQPQHF
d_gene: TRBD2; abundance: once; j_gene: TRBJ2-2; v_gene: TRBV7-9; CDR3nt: TGTGCCAGCAGCTCTCGTTGGCTAGCGGAAAACACCGGGGAGCTGTTTTTT; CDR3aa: CASSSRWLAENTGELFF
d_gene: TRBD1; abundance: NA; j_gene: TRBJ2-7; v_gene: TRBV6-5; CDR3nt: TGTGCCAGCAGCCCCGGGACAGGGAACTACGAGCAGTACTTC; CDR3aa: CASSPGTGNYEQYF
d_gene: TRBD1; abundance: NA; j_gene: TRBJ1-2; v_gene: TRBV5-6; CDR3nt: TGTGCCAGCAGCACCTGGACAGGGACAGGGGCCTATGGCTACACCTTC; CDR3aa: CASSTWTGTGAYGYTF
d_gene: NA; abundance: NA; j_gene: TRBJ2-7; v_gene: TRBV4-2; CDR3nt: TGTGCCAGCAGCCCCCAGGGAGCGGGCGAGCTCCACGAGCAGTACTTC; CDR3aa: CASSPQGAGELHEQYF
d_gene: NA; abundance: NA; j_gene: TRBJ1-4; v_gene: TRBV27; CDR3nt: TGTGCCAGCAGTTTACGTAGGGAAGAAAAACTGTTTTTT; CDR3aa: CASSLRREEKLFF
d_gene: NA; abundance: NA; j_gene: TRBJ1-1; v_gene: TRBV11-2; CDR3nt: TGTGCCAGCAGCTTATCTTGGGAAGGCGCGGAAGCTTTCTTT; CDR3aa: CASSLSWEGAEAFF
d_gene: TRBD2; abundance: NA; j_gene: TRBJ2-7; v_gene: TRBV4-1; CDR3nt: TGCGCCAGCAGCCAAGAACCGGCAGCCCAGGGACTAGCGAACGAGCAGTACTTC; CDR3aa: CASSQEPAAQGLANEQYF
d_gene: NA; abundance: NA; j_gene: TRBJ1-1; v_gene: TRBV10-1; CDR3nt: TGCGCCAGCAGTGGTGCCCCCGTGAACACTGAAGCTTTCTTT; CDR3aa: CASSGAPVNTEAFF
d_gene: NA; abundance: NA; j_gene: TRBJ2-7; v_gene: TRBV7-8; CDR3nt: TGTGCCAGCAGCCCAGACAGACACCCTCCCTACGAGCAGTACTTC; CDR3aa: CASSPDRHPPYEQYF
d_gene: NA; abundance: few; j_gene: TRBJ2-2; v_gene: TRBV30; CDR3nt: TGTGCCTGGAGACCGGGCCCCGGCGATGCCGGGGAGCTGTTTTTT; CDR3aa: CAWRPGPGDAGELFF
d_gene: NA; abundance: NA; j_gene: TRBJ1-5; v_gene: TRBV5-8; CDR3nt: TGTGCCAGCAGCTCCGCGATTCAGCCCCAGCATTTT; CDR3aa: CASSSAIQPQHF
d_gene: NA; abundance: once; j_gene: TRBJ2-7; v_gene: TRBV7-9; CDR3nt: TGTGCCAGCAGCTTAAGGGGGGGGATGGGTAAGGACGCCTACGAGCAGTACTTC; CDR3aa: CASSLRGGMGKDAYEQYF
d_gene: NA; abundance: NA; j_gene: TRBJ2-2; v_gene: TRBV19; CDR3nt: TGTGCCAGTAGTGCTGGGACAACCGGGGAGCTGTTTTTT; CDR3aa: CASSAGTTGELFF
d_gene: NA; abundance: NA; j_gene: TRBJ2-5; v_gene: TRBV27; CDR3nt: TGTGCCAGCAGTTTGGAGGGGGATGAGACCCAGTACTTC; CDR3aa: CASSLEGDETQYF
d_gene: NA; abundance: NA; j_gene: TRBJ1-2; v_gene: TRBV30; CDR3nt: TGTGCCTGGAGCCCCGGGACTAGTTCCTATGGCTACACCTTC; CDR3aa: CAWSPGTSSYGYTF
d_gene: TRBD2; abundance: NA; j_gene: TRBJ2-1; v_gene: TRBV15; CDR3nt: TGTGCCACCAGCAGAGATGGCCCAGCGGGAGGCAATGAGCAGTTCTTC; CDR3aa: CATSRDGPAGGNEQFF
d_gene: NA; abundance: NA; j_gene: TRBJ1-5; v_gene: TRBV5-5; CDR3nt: TGTGCCAGCAGCCCGAGGGGGAAGGATCAGCCCCAGCATTTT; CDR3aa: CASSPRGKDQPQHF
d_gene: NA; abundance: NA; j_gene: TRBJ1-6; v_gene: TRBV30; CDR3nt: TGTGCCTGGAGTCGGGGGCCTAATAATTCACCCCTCCACTTT; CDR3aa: CAWSRGPNNSPLHF
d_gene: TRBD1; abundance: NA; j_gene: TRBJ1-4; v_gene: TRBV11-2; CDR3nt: TGTGCCAGCAGCGTTCAGGGGGCGACTAATGAAAAACTGTTTTTT; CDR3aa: CASSVQGATNEKLFF
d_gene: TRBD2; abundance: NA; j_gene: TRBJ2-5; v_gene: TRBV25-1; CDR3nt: TGTGCCAGCAGTGATGGTACTAGCGGGCGGGAGACCCAGTACTTC; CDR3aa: CASSDGTSGRETQYF
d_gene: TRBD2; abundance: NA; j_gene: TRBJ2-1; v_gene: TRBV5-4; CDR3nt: TGTGCCAGCAGCTTGGACCCGGGAGGGTCCTACAATGAGCAGTTCTTC; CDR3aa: CASSLDPGGSYNEQFF
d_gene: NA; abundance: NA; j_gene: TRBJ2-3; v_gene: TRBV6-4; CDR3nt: TGTGCCAGCAGTCAACTTGGCTCGGGGGATACGCAGTATTTT; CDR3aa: CASSQLGSGDTQYF
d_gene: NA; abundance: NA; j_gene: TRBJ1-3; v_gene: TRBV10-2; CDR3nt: TGCGCCAGCAGTGAGACTTACTTCTCTGGAAACACCATATATTTT; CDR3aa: CASSETYFSGNTIYF
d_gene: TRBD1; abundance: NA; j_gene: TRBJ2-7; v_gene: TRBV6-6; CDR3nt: TGTGCCAGCAGCCATGACAGGGATTACGAGCAGTACTTC; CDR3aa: CASSHDRDYEQYF
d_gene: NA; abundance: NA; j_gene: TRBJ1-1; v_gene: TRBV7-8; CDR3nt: TGTGCCAGCAGCTTAGCCGGAATGAACACTGAAGCTTTCTTT; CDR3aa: CASSLAGMNTEAFF
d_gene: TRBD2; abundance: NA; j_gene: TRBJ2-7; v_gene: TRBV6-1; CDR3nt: TGTGCCAGCAGCCATGCGGGGGCCTACGAGCAGTACTTC; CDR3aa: CASSHAGAYEQYF
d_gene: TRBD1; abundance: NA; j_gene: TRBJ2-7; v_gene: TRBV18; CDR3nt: TGTGCCAGCTCACCAGTCCAGGGGGCCTACGAGCAGTACTTC; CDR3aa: CASSPVQGAYEQYF
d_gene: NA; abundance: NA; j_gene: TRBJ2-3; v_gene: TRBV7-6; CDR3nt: TGTGCCAGCAGCTTAGAGACATTTAGCACAGATACGCAGTATTTT; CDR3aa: CASSLETFSTDTQYF
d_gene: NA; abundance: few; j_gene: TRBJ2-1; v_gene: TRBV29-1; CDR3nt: TGCAGCGTTCGAGCAGGGGGGAATGAGCAGTTCTTC; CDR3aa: CSVRAGGNEQFF
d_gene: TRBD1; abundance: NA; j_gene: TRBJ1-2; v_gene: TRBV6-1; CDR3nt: TGTGCCAGTGGTCTGGGACAGAGGAACTATGGCTACACCTTC; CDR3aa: CASGLGQRNYGYTF